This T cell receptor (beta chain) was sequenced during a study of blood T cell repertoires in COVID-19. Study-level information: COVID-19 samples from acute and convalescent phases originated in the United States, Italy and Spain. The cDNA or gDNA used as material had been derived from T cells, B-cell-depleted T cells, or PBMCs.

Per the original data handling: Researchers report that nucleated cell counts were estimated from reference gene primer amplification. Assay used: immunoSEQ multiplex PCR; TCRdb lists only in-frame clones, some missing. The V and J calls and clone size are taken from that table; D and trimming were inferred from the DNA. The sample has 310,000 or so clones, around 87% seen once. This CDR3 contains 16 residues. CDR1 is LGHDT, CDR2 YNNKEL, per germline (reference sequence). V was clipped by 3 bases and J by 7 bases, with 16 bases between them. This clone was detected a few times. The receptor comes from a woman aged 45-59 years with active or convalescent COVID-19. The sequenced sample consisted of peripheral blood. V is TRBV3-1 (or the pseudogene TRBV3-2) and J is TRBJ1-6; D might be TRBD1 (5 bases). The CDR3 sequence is CASSHKTRARNSPLHF. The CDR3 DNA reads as TGTGCCAGCAGCCACAAGACCAGGGCACGCAATTCACCCCTCCACTTT.